What follows is one TCR beta chain and its context. CD8 cells classed as naive were CD45RO-negative and positively selected for CCR7, excluding terminally differentiated effector memory CD45RA+ cells. These data are taken from a study of shared clonotypes between healthy human individuals. This CDR3 spans 15 amino acids. Trimming took 6 bases from V and 1 from J, leaving 16 bases between them. Germline loops: CDR1 SQVTM, CDR2 ANQGSEA. TCRdb's copy holds only in-frame clones and misses some; the assay was immunoSEQ multiplex PCR. The table lists about 2.1 million clones, around 93% of them singletons. The sample was naive CD8+ T cells from PBMCs. The V and J genes are TRBV29-1 and TRBJ1-5; D perhaps matches TRBD1 (6 bases). This TCR was sampled from a man between 18 and 35 years old in good health. Some clones in this sample may be carry-over from other donors' samples. CDR3 sequence (DNA): TGCAGCGTCGCGCCCGGGACACCAAGCAATCAGCCCCAGCATTTT. Residues: CSVAPGTPSNQPQHF.